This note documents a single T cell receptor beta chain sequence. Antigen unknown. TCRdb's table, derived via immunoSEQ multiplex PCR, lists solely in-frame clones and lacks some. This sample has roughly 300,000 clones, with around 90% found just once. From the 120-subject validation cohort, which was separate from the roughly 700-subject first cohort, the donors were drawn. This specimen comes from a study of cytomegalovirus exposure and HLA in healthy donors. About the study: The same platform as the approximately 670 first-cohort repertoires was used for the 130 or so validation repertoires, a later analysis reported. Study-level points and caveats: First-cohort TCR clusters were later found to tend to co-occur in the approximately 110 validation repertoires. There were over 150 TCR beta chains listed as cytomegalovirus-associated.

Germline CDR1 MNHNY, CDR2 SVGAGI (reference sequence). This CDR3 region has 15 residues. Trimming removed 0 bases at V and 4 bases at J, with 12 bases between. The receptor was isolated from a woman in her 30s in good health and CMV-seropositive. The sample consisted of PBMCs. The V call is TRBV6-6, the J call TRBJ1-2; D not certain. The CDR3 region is CASSYSQTNSYGYTF. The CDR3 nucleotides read TGTGCCAGCAGTTACTCCCAAACCAATTCCTATGGCTACACCTTC.